The clone carrying this T cell receptor (beta chain) occurred a few times. What it recognizes is unknown. The data stem from a study of early T cells in non-severe SARS-CoV-2 infection. Background on the study: The study sequenced bulk RNA from unsorted whole blood, with chains unpaired. Findings and caveats of the study: Lookups in VDJdb leaned toward anti-spike CD8 responses and missed private and CD4 specificities.

With V trimmed by 4 bases and J by 4 bases, 10 bases remained unmatched. CDR3 length: 16 amino acids. CDR1 is SGHRS, CDR2 YFSETQ, per germline. Each cDNA molecule carried a unique molecular identifier. Each CDR3 protein is one row after TCRdb ran MiXCR on the 5' RACE reads. This sample carries about 66,000 distinct CDR3 sequences, roughly 18% of them seen once, and the ten largest clones take roughly 10%. This sequence was found in an adult who was a healthcare worker with PCR-confirmed SARS-CoV-2 infection or an uninfected control (not recorded which). This chain uses TRBV5-1 with TRBJ1-1; 10 bases align to TRBD1. The sample here was whole blood, taken at baseline. The CDR3 loop reads CASSAGQGKGSTEAFF. The CDR3, as DNA: TGCGCCAGCAGCGCGGGACAGGGGAAGGGGAGCACTGAAGCTTTCTTT.